A selection of T cell receptor beta chains follows, all from one sample in a study of cytomegalovirus exposure and HLA in healthy donors. TCRdb's table, derived via immunoSEQ multiplex PCR, lists solely in-frame clones and lacks some. The sample has 43,000 or so clones, approximately 80% seen once. Sequencing used PBMCs. These receptor sequences come from a man aged 30-40 years in good health and CMV-seronegative. CDR3s include the opening cysteine and the closing phenylalanine or tryptophan. D genes are given only for firm matches. Part of the rows lack a size; the others show once, few, many or a class for expanded clones.

d_gene | len | abundance | j_gene | v_gene | CDR3nt | CDR3aa
. | 12 | . | TRBJ1-2 | TRBV6-5 | TGTGCCAGCACGGGGTGGAACTATGGCTACACCTTC | CASTGWNYGYTF
. | 17 | few | TRBJ2-1 | TRBV7-3 | TGTGCCAGCAGCTTTAACGGCGGGACCTATCCGGGGAATGAGCAGTTCTTC | CASSFNGGTYPGNEQFF
TRBD1 | 14 | . | TRBJ2-5 | TRBV18 | TGTGCCAGCTCACCGGGACAGTGGACAGAGACCCAGTACTTC | CASSPGQWTETQYF
TRBD2 | 15 | . | TRBJ2-3 | TRBV5-1 | TGCGCCAGCAGCTTGACGGCGGGAGGGGCAGATACGCAGTATTTT | CASSLTAGGADTQYF
. | 15 | . | TRBJ1-5 | TRBV7-9 | TGTGCCAGCAGCTCCGCCCAGGGGCGCGTTCAGCCCCAGCATTTT | CASSSAQGRVQPQHF
TRBD1 | 11 | few | TRBJ1-2 | TRBV29-1 | TGCAGCGTGGGACAGGGTGGCGGCTACACCTTC | CSVGQGGGYTF
TRBD2 | 16 | few | TRBJ2-3 | TRBV19 | TGTGCCAGTAGGGGTTATTCCGCGGGAGTGTCAGATACGCAGTATTTT | CASRGYSAGVSDTQYF
TRBD2 | 15 | once | TRBJ2-7 | TRBV6-1 | TGTGCCAGCAGTGAATGGGGGGGTAGCGGGTACGAGCAGTACTTC | CASSEWGGSGYEQYF
. | 15 | . | TRBJ2-1 | TRBV5-1 | TGCGCCAGCAGAACCGGACTGGATATCTACAATGAGCAGTTCTTC | CASRTGLDIYNEQFF
. | 15 | . | TRBJ2-5 | TRBV7-2 | TGTGCCAGCAGCCCCACACCGGGAGCACAAGAGACCCAGTACTTC | CASSPTPGAQETQYF
. | 13 | once | TRBJ2-5 | TRBV27 | TGTGCCAGCAGTTTCCAGGGGTCAGAGACCCAGTACTTC | CASSFQGSETQYF
. | 19 | . | TRBJ2-6 | TRBV27 | TGTGCCAGCAGTCAACCTACCGGGACTGGCTACTCTGGGGCCAACGTCCTGACTTTC | CASSQPTGTGYSGANVLTF
. | 13 | . | TRBJ2-2 | TRBV7-9 | TGTGCAGAACCCAGGGCCAACACCGGGGAGCTGTTTTTT | CAEPRANTGELFF
. | 14 | . | TRBJ1-3 | TRBV7-2 | TGTGCCAGCAGCTTAACCAACTCGGGAAACACCATATATTTT | CASSLTNSGNTIYF
. | 13 | . | TRBJ2-3 | TRBV7-9 | TGTGCCAGCAGCGGACAGTCCTTAGATACGCAGTATTTT | CASSGQSLDTQYF
TRBD2 | 17 | . | TRBJ2-5 | TRBV18 | TGTGCCAGCTCACCAAACCGACTAGCGGCCAGCCAAGAGACCCAGTACTTC | CASSPNRLAASQETQYF
TRBD2 | 16 | . | TRBJ2-1 | TRBV7-9 | TGTTCCAGCGTAGCCCTAGCGGGTTCCGCCGGGGGTGAGCAGTTCTTC | CSSVALAGSAGGEQFF
TRBD2 | 16 | . | TRBJ2-3 | TRBV4-2 | TGTGCCAGCAGCCAAGATCTACTAGCGGGCACAGATACGCGGTATTTT | CASSQDLLAGTDTRYF
. | 13 | . | TRBJ2-3 | TRBV10-3 | TGTGCCATCAGTGAGTCTAGCCCAGATACGCAGTATTTT | CAISESSPDTQYF
. | 13 | . | TRBJ2-5 | TRBV28 | TGTGCCAGCAGTCCCACAAATTGGGAGACCCAGTACTTC | CASSPTNWETQYF
. | 15 | . | TRBJ2-4 | TRBV6-5 | TGTGCCAGCAGTTACTCGCGGGGAGCCAAAAACATTCAGTACTTC | CASSYSRGAKNIQYF
TRBD2 | 16 | . | TRBJ2-1 | TRBV5-4 | TGTGCCAGCAGCTTGGTGGGGACTAGCGGTGGTAATGAGCAGTTCTTC | CASSLVGTSGGNEQFF
. | 15 | . | TRBJ1-2 | TRBV7-2 | TGTGCCAGCAGCTTAGCGCCAGGGATAAGCTATGGCTACACCTTC | CASSLAPGISYGYTF
. | 13 | . | TRBJ1-2 | TRBV28 | TGTGCCAGCAGTTCTCAGCCCTCGGGGGGCTACACCTTC | CASSSQPSGGYTF
. | 12 | . | TRBJ2-7 | TRBV2 | TGTGCCAGCAGTGTAATTTTGTCCGAGCAGTACTTC | CASSVILSEQYF
TRBD2 | 17 | once | TRBJ2-1 | TRBV6-4 | TGTGCCAGCAGTGACCCAAAACCCGGGACTAGCGTCAATGAGCAGTTCTTC | CASSDPKPGTSVNEQFF
TRBD2 | 20 | . | TRBJ2-1 | TRBV15 | TGTGCCACCAGCAGAGTTATTTGGCTAGCGGGCGCACAGTTAAACAATGAGCAGTTCTTC | CATSRVIWLAGAQLNNEQFF
. | 12 | . | TRBJ1-5 | TRBV29-1 | TGCAGCGTTGAACAGGGCAATCAGCCCCAGCATTTT | CSVEQGNQPQHF
TRBD1 | 13 | . | TRBJ1-5 | TRBV12-5 | TGTGCTAGTGGGCAAGGGGGCTCTCAGCCCCAGCATTTT | CASGQGGSQPQHF
TRBD1 | 14 | . | TRBJ2-7 | TRBV5-4 | TGTGCCAGCAGCTTGGAGATCAGGGGGAACGAGCAGTACTTC | CASSLEIRGNEQYF
TRBD2 | 18 | . | TRBJ2-1 | TRBV10-3 | TGTGCCATCAGGCCACTAGCGGGAGGGCCCCAGATTGGGAATGAGCAGTTCTTC | CAIRPLAGGPQIGNEQFF
TRBD1 | 15 | . | TRBJ1-5 | TRBV7-8 | TGTGCCAGCAGCTACTCCCGGGGACAGAATCAGCCCCAGCATTTT | CASSYSRGQNQPQHF
. | 17 | . | TRBJ1-1 | TRBV10-1 | TGCGCCAGCAGTAGGACTAATGACTACACCATGAACACTGAAGCTTTCTTT | CASSRTNDYTMNTEAFF
TRBD2 | 14 | . | TRBJ2-7 | TRBV7-2 | TGTGCCAGCTGTCGTGGACTAGCGCTGTACGAGCAGTACTTC | CASCRGLALYEQYF
. | 15 | . | TRBJ2-3 | TRBV6-5 | TGTGCCAGCAGTTACATTAGCGGATACACAGATACGCAGTATTTT | CASSYISGYTDTQYF
TRBD2 | 16 | . | TRBJ2-2 | TRBV19 | TGTGCCAGTAGTATCTGGCTAGCGGGAGGTATCGGGGAGCTGTTTTTT | CASSIWLAGGIGELFF
. | 15 | . | TRBJ2-5 | TRBV7-2 | TGTGCCAGCAGCTTGGGACTGGAGGGGGCAGAGACCCAGTACTTC | CASSLGLEGAETQYF
TRBD1 | 14 | . | TRBJ2-5 | TRBV19 | TGTGCCAGTAGGCAGACAGGGGCTGTAAAGACCCAGTACTTC | CASRQTGAVKTQYF
. | 14 | . | TRBJ1-6 | TRBV9 | TGTGCCAGCAGCATACAGGGATGGGACTCACCCCTCCACTTT | CASSIQGWDSPLHF
TRBD2 | 17 | few | TRBJ2-3 | TRBV7-2 | TGTGCCAGCAGCTTAGGCTGGGACTATGTTGGAGAAGATACGCAGTATTTT | CASSLGWDYVGEDTQYF
TRBD1 | 15 | . | TRBJ2-6 | TRBV6-5 | TGTGCCAGCAGCCGACAGGGCACCGGGGCCAACGTCCTGACTTTC | CASSRQGTGANVLTF
TRBD1 | 15 | . | TRBJ1-2 | TRBV6-6 | TGTGCCAGCAGTCAGCGGGACAGGGGGTCGGATGGCTACACCTTC | CASSQRDRGSDGYTF
. | 13 | . | TRBJ2-1 | TRBV29-1 | TGCAGCGTTCGCCTAGGCGGGTTAAATGAGCAGTTCTTC | CSVRLGGLNEQFF
. | 14 | . | TRBJ1-1 | TRBV10-3 | TGTGCCACTAGTGTTCAGGGTACGAACACTGAAGCTTTCTTT | CATSVQGTNTEAFF
. | 15 | . | TRBJ1-1 | TRBV5-1 | TGCGCCAGCAGCCGCGGACAAACCGGGGGCACTGAAGCTTTCTTT | CASSRGQTGGTEAFF